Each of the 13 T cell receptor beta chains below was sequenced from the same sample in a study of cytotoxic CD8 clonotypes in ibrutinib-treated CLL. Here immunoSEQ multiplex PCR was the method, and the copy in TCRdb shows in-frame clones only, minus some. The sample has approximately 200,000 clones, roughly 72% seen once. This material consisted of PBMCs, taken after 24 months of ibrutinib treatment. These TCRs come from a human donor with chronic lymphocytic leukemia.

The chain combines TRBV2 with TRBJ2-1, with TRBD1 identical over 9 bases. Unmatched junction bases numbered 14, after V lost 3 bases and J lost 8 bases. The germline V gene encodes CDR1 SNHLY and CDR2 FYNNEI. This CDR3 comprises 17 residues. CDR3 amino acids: CASSDYAGTGNLDEQFF. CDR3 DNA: TGTGCCAGCAGTGACTACGCCGGGACAGGGAATCTCGATGAGCAGTTCTTC.

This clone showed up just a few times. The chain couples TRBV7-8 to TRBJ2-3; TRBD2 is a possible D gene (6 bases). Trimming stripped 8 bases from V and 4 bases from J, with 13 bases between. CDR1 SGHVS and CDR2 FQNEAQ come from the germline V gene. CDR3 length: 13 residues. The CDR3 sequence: CASYELASDTQYF. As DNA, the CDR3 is TGTGCCAGCTATGAACTAGCTTCAGATACGCAGTATTTT.

The CDR3 DNA sequence: TGTGCCAGCAGTGAAATGAGGGGGATGACAGATACGCAGTATTTT. This sequence encodes CASSEMRGMTDTQYF. The J gene is TRBJ2-3, the V gene TRBV25-1, with D possibly matching TRBD1 (6 bases). Trimming took off 2 bases at V and 3 bases at J, with 12 bases between the two ends. The CDR3 covers 15 residues. The germline CDR1 and CDR2 sequences are MGHDK and SYGVNS.

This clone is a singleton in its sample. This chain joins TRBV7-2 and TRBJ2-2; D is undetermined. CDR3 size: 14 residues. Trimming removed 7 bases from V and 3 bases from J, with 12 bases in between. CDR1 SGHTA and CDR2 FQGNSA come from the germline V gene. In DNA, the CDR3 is TGTGCCAGCACCCAGTGGGTTGACACCGGGGAGCTGTTTTTT. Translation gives CASTQWVDTGELFF.

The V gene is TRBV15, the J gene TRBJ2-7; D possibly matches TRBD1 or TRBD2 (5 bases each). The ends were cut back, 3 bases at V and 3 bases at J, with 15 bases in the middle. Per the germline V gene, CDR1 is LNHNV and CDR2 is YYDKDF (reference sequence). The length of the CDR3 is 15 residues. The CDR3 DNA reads TGTGCCACCAGCAGGGGGAGACAGTTCAGCTACGAGCAGTACTTC. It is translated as CATSRGRQFSYEQYF. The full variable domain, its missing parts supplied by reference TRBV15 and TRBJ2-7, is DAMVIQNPRYQVTQFGKPVTLSCSQTLNHNVMYWYQQKSSQAPKLLFHYYDKDFNNEADTPDNFQSRRPNTSFCFLDIRSPGLGDTAMYLCATSRGRQFSYEQYFGPGTRLTVT.

In nucleotides, the CDR3 is TGCGCCAGCAGCTTATTAGCGGGAGAGGCCGGGGAGCTGTTTTTT. Encoded protein: CASSLLAGEAGELFF. The chain carries TRBV5-1 and TRBJ2-2; 9 bases agree with TRBD2. J gave up 6 bases and V 2 bases, and 5 bases lay outside the gene matches. The CDR3 is 15 residues long. Germline V gene data show CDR1 as SGHRS and CDR2 as YFSETQ.

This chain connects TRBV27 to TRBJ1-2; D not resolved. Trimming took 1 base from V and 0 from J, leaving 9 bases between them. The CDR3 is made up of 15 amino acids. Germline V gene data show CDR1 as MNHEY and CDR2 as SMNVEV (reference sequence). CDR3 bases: TGTGCCAGCAGTTTATACAGCTCTGCTAACTATGGCTACACCTTC. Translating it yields CASSLYSSANYGYTF.

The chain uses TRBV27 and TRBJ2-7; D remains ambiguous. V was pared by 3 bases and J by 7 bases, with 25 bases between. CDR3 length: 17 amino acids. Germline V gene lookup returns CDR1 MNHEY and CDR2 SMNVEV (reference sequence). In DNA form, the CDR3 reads TGTGCCAGCAGTTTCGGGTCGGTCTCCACTACGAAAGGAGAGCAGTACTTC. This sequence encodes CASSFGSVSTTKGEQYF.

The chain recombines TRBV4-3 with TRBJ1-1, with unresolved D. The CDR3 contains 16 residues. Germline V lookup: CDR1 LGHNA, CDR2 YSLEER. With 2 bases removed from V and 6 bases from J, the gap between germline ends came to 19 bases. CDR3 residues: CASSQRFAGSFSEAFF. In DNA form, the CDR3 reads TGCGCCAGCAGCCAACGTTTTGCAGGAAGTTTTTCTGAAGCTTTCTTT.

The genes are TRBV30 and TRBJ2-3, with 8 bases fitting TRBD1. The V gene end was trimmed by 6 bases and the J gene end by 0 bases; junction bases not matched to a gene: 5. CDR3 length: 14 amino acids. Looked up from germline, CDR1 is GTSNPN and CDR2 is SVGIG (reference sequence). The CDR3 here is CACGQGTSTDTQYF. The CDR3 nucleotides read TGTGCCTGCGGACAGGGCACTAGCACAGATACGCAGTATTTT.

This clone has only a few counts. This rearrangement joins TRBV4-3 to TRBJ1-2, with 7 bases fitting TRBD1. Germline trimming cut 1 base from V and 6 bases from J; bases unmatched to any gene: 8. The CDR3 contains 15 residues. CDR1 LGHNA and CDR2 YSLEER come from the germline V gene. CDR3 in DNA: TGCGCCAGCAGCCAAGCCAAGGGGGCTAGGGATGGCTACACCTTC. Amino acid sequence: CASSQAKGARDGYTF.

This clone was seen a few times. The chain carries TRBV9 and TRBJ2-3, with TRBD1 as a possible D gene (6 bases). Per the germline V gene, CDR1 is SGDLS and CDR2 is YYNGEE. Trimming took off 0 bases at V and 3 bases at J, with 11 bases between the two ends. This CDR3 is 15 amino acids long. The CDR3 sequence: CASSVVKGETDTQYF. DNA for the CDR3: TGTGCCAGCAGCGTAGTTAAGGGGGAAACAGATACGCAGTATTTT.

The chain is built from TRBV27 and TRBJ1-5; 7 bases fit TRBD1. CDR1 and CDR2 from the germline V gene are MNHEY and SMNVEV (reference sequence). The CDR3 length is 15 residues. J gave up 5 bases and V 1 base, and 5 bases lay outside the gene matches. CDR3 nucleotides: TGTGCCAGCAGTTTATGGGGACAGTTCGATCAGCCCCAGCATTTT. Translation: CASSLWGQFDQPQHF.